This T cell receptor (beta chain) appears in the sequencing data of a study of blood T cell repertoires in COVID-19. Background on the study: The samples span acute and convalescent COVID-19 from the United States, Italy and Spain. Nucleic acid was either cDNA or gDNA, and it came from T cells, B-cell-depleted T cells, or PBMCs.

The CDR3 runs 16 residues. The germline V gene encodes CDR1 SGHRS and CDR2 YFSETQ. Trimming took 3 bases from V and 0 from J; bases not matched to a gene: 3. In the authors' methods: Scientists estimated how many nucleated cells there were by amplifying reference gene primers. Sequenced by immunoSEQ multiplex PCR; TCRdb stores in-frame clones only, minus some. The DNA was the basis for D and trimming; V, J and clone size are from that table. The sample carries about 120,000 clones, around four fifths recorded once. The V gene is TRBV5-1, the J gene TRBJ2-1; 10 bases map to TRBD1. The specimen was peripheral blood. The clonotype was recovered from a man younger than 40 with acute or convalescent COVID-19. The CDR3 DNA is TGCGCCAGCAGCTGGGGACAGGGGAGCTCCTACAATGAGCAGTTCTTC. Translation gives CASSWGQGSSYNEQFF.